The clone carrying this T cell receptor (beta chain) appeared a few times. Its antigen is unidentified. This sample is part of a study of identical twins. Overall study results and limits: Abundant beta clonotypes from cord blood had fewer insertions, unlike memory repertoires, which showed none. Out-of-frame TCR alpha sharing in monozygotic twins exceeded recombination model predictions.

The donor group consisted entirely of healthy Caucasians. The cDNA had a unique molecular identifier and a template-switch universal primer site. Each CDR3 protein gets one entry after TCRdb re-called the 5' RACE reads with MiXCR. The sample holds some 1,700,000 distinct CDR3 sequences; about 30% are singletons and the top ten take more than 0.25%. The TCR was taken from a newborn girl in good health. Sequenced material: cord blood.

CDR3 sequence (DNA): TGTGCCACCAGTGATGGGACTTCCCAGAGCTCCTACGAGCAGTACTTC. Residues: CATSDGTSQSSYEQYF. V gene TRBV24-1 combines with J gene TRBJ2-7; D might be TRBD2 (6 bases). The CDR3 is 16 residues long. The germline V gene has CDR1 KGHDR and CDR2 SFDVKD. Trimming removed 3 bases at V and 0 bases at J, with 14 bases between.